The 17 T cell receptor beta chains presented below share a single source sample, sequenced in a study of glioma-infiltrating T cells after dendritic cell vaccination. The method was immunoSEQ multiplex PCR; TCRdb's version includes in-frame clones alone and lacks a portion of them. The table has about 76,000 clones, about nine tenths seen once. Time point defined: after dendritic cell vaccination, including at tumor progression/relapse. The source was blood, collected after dendritic cell vaccination. The receptors were gathered from a human donor with glioblastoma.

V gene TRBV4-2 combines with J gene TRBJ2-2; possible D gene TRBD1, 6 bases. Germline V gene data show CDR1 as LGHNA and CDR2 as YNFKEQ. V was pared by 3 bases and J by 7 bases, with 18 bases between. This CDR3 is 16 amino acids long. CDR3 DNA: TGTGCCAGCAGCCAGGGACAATACTCCTTCGGCGGGGAGCTGTTTTTT. It encodes CASSQGQYSFGGELFF.

The rearrangement uses TRBV21-1 and TRBJ2-2; the table's D call of TRBD2 was not tested on the DNA. TRBV21-1 is termed a pseudogene. This CDR3 spans 19 amino acids. Here the CDR3 reads CASSNSCKLGHRNTGELFF. In DNA, the CDR3 is TGTGCCAGCAGCAATTCGTGCAAACTCGGTCATCGGAACACCGGGGAGCTGTTTTTT.

The chain employs TRBV5-1 and TRBJ1-3; D uncertain. The CDR3 length is 15 residues. V was shortened by 6 bases and J by 0 bases, with 13 bases between the two germline ends. Germline V gene lookup returns CDR1 SGHRS and CDR2 YFSETQ. The CDR3 here is CASTVDYTSGNTIYF. In DNA form, the CDR3 reads TGCGCCAGCACCGTCGACTATACCTCTGGAAACACCATATATTTT.

The J gene is TRBJ2-7, the V gene TRBV5-1, with D possibly TRBD1 on 6 matching bases. The CDR3 covers 13 residues. V was shortened by 6 bases and J by 2 bases, with 12 bases between the two germline ends. In germline, CDR1 is SGHRS, CDR2 YFSETQ. The CDR3 spells CASTPGTPYEQYF. As DNA, the CDR3 is TGCGCCAGCACACCCGGGACACCCTACGAGCAGTACTTC.

The sample holds one count of this clone. This chain uses TRBV5-8 with TRBJ2-7; D perhaps matches TRBD2 (7 bases). V lost 10 bases and J 2 bases, leaving 13 bases between the germline ends. CDR3 length equals 12 residues. Per the germline V gene, CDR1 is SGHTS and CDR2 is YDEGEE. CDR3 DNA sequence: TGTGCCTCGGAGGGGGGGGCCTACGAGCAGTACTTC. Translated: CASEGGAYEQYF.

This clone was recorded a few times. V usage is TRBV10-3 and J usage is TRBJ2-2; 9 bases match TRBD1. CDR1 and CDR2 (germline): ENHRY, SYGVKD. Trimming took 6 bases from V and 5 from J; bases not matched to a gene: 7. This CDR3 region has 15 residues. The CDR3 nucleotides are TGTGCCATCAGGCCGGGACAGGGATGGACCGGGGAGCTGTTTTTT. Its translation is CAIRPGQGWTGELFF.

The table lists this clone with a few counts. This sequence joins TRBV5-1 and TRBJ1-2; TRBD1 agrees at 9 bases. The V gene end was trimmed by 6 bases and the J gene end by 8 bases; junction bases not matched to a gene: 8. This CDR3 has 13 residues. Germline V CDR1 and CDR2: SGHRS, YFSETQ. The DNA of the CDR3 is TGCGCCAGCACCAGGACAGGGGATATCGGCTACACCTTC. Translated: CASTRTGDIGYTF.

The J gene is TRBJ1-2, the V gene TRBV28, with 8 bases aligning to TRBD1. This CDR3 comprises 14 residues. Germline CDR1 reads MDHEN; CDR2 reads SYDVKM. Trimming at V came to 3 bases and at J to 9 bases, leaving 9 bases not matched to a gene. The CDR3, as DNA: TGTGCCAGCAGTTTTCGAACAGGGGGTACAAGCTACACCTTC. Translating gives CASSFRTGGTSYTF.

The rearrangement uses TRBV7-8 and TRBJ2-3; 7 bases align to TRBD2. The CDR3 totals 15 residues. The germline CDR1 and CDR2 sequences are SGHVS and FQNEAQ. Trimming took 7 bases from V and 5 from J; bases not matched to a gene: 12. CDR3 sequence: CASNHQTSFQDTQYF. The CDR3 nucleotides read TGTGCCAGCAACCACCAGACTAGCTTCCAAGATACGCAGTATTTT.

Of note for this clone: At one boundary the junction diverges from the germline segment, which might be a read error. The same CDR3 is also encoded by other DNA sequences in this sample. V usage is TRBV6-5 and J usage is TRBJ1-1, with 7 bases matching TRBD1. The CDR3 contains 15 residues. The germline V gene encodes CDR1 MNHEY and CDR2 SVGAGI. Here the CDR3 reads CASSISGTANTEAFF. Written as DNA, the CDR3 is TGTGCCAGCAGCATTTCCGGGACAGCGAACACCGAAGCTTTCTTT.

V usage is TRBV27 and J usage is TRBJ2-7; D is perhaps TRBD2 (6 bases). V dropped 5 bases and J dropped 0 bases, with 11 bases sitting between them. Per the germline V gene, CDR1 is MNHEY and CDR2 is SMNVEV (reference sequence). This CDR3 is 14 amino acids long. The CDR3 loop reads CASSPAGTSYEQYF. The CDR3 DNA reads TGTGCCAGCAGTCCTGCGGGGACCTCCTACGAGCAGTACTTC.

This clone was picked up one time. The chain carries TRBV10-3 and TRBJ2-1; D remains unclear. Trimming removed 5 bases at V and 5 bases at J, with 13 bases between. Germline assignment: CDR1 ENHRY and CDR2 SYGVKD. CDR3 size: 14 residues. CDR3 loop: CAISPLRENNEQFF. In DNA, the CDR3 is TGTGCCATCAGTCCACTGCGAGAGAACAATGAGCAGTTCTTC.

The chain carries TRBV19 and TRBJ1-5; D is perhaps TRBD1 (5 bases). Germline V CDR1 and CDR2: LNHDA, SQIVND (reference sequence). The CDR3 is made up of 13 amino acids. The V gene lost 7 bases and the J gene lost 4 bases, with 11 bases spanning the gap. DNA of the CDR3: TGTGCCAGTATCGGGGGGTTTAATCAGCCCCAGCATTTT. Residues: CASIGGFNQPQHF.

The rearrangement links TRBV18 to TRBJ2-3, with D perhaps TRBD2 (5 bases). CDR3 length: 14 residues. From germline, CDR1 is KGHSH and CDR2 LQKENI. V lost 3 bases, J lost 5 bases, and 12 bases lay in between. Here the CDR3 reads CASSPGLAGDTQYF. Written as DNA, the CDR3 is TGTGCCAGCTCACCCGGGCTGGCGGGAGATACGCAGTATTTT.

This chain connects TRBV19 to TRBJ1-2, with 7 bases identical to TRBD1. This CDR3 contains 15 residues. The germline CDR1 and CDR2 sequences are LNHDA and SQIVND (reference sequence). Trimming removed 3 bases from V and 5 bases from J; junction bases left unmatched: 9. The CDR3 coding sequence is TGTGCCAGTAGTATCCCTTCGACAGGGCTGTATGGCTACACCTTC. This sequence encodes CASSIPSTGLYGYTF.

The chain has TRBV29-1 and TRBJ2-7; TRBD1 might be the D (5 bases). The CDR3 runs 12 residues. Per the germline V gene, CDR1 is SQVTM and CDR2 is ANQGSEA. Trimming pared 8 bases from V and 0 bases from J, leaving 11 bases between. The CDR3, as DNA: TGCAGCATTGCAGGGAACTCCTACGAGCAGTACTTC. This codes for CSIAGNSYEQYF.

CDR3 nucleotides: TGCGCCAGCAGCTATTCAACCGGGGGTGGAGAGACCCAGTACTTC. It is translated as CASSYSTGGGETQYF. The chain links TRBV5-1 to TRBJ2-5; possibly TRBD2 for D (6 bases). The CDR3 loop spans 15 amino acids. CDR1 is SGHRS and CDR2 is YFSETQ in the germline V gene. V lost 3 bases and J lost 4, with 16 bases in between.